This T cell receptor beta chain was documented in a study of blood T cell repertoires in COVID-19. Study background: T cells, B-cell-depleted T cells, or PBMCs provided the cDNA or gDNA that served as material.

In the authors' workflow: Reference gene primer amplification in the assay estimated nucleated cell counts. TCRdb keeps only in-frame clones here, not all; method: immunoSEQ multiplex PCR. The DNA gave D and trimming, while V, J and clone size come from that table. The sample holds more than 200,000 clones; roughly 80% are singletons and the top ten take around 8%. Germline CDR1 and CDR2: SGHTA and FQGNSA. This CDR3 comprises 15 residues. V dropped 5 bases and J dropped 1; count of bases not matched to a gene: 6. Source material: peripheral blood. The sequence came from an elderly woman with acute or convalescent COVID-19. The genes are TRBV7-2 and TRBJ2-5, with TRBD1 matching over 8 bases. CDR3 region: CASSRFTGGQETQYF. The CDR3 nucleotides read TGTGCCAGCAGCAGATTCACAGGGGGCCAAGAGACCCAGTACTTC.